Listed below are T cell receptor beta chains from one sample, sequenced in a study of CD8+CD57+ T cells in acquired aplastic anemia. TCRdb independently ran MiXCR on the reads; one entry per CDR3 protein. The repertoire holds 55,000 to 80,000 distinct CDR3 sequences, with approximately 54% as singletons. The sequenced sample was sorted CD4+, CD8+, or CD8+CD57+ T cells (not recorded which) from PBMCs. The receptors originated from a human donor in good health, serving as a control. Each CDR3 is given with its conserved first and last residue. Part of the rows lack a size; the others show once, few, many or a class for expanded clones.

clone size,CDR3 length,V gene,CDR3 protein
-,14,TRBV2,CASSESSSPYEQYF
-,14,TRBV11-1,CASSYSTGKYEQYF
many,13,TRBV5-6,CASSSGQNSPLHF
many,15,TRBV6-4,CASNTSGRATDTQYF
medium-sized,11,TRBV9,CATDGYYGYTF
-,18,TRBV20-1,CSARDTIGLAGASGELFF
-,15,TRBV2,CASHLTIAGTGELFF
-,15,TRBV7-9,CASSLKGDGLDEQYF
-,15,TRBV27,CASLKVGWGDTEAFF
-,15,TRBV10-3,CAIKGGGAHTGELFF
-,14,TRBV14,CASSHPSGANEQFF
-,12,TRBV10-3,CAMAEGTGELFF
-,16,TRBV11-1,CASSRDTDATNEKLFF
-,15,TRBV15,CATSRDPSPFSEQHF
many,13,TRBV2,CASSVRGADGYTF
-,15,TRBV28,CASSMDQIKGYEQYF
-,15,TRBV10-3,CAISEEPIYSYEQCF
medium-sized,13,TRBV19,CASSGQMADEQFF
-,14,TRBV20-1,CSAEAVLSPYEQYF
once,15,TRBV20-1,CSARGRSRAGDGYTF
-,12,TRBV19,CASSLGNSPLHF
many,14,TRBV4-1,CASSQAQGDTEAFF
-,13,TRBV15,CATSGTSGETQYF
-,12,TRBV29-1,CSVVDWAQPRHF
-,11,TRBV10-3,CAIGAAYGYTF
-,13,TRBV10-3,CAISESLSYEQYF
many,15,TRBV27,CASSLAGDPGNTIYF
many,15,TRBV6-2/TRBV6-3,CASRAGASSYNEQFF
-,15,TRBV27,CASSSRLSSYNEQFF
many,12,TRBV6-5,CASSEINTEAFF
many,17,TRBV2,CASRATGTGLMNTEAFF
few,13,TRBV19,CASSRNSNQPQHF
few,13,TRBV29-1,CSVVSGARPEQYF
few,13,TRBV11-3,CASCLEGWGEQYF
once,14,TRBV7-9,CASSPGQQAYEQYF
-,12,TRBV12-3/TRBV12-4,CASSLISYEQYF
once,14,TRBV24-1,CAISDLHSGNEQFF
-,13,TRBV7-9,CASSLHMNTEAFF
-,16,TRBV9,CASSPSGRAGGDTQYF
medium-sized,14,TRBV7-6,CASSLDWTGVGYTF
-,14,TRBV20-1,CSARPGGRDTEAFF
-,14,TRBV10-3,CAISESSLSVTQYF
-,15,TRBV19,CASSGFTTDTGGLFF
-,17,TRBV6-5,CASSLLPLSSGSYEQYF
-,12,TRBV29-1,CSARDRGNEQYF
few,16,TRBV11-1,CASSLAGFTRMHTQYF
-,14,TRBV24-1,CATRGTGRSGELFF
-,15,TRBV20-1,CSAIPGQLSGNTIYF
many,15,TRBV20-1,CSARLGERGVYEQYF
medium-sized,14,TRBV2,CASRGVEGAYEQYF